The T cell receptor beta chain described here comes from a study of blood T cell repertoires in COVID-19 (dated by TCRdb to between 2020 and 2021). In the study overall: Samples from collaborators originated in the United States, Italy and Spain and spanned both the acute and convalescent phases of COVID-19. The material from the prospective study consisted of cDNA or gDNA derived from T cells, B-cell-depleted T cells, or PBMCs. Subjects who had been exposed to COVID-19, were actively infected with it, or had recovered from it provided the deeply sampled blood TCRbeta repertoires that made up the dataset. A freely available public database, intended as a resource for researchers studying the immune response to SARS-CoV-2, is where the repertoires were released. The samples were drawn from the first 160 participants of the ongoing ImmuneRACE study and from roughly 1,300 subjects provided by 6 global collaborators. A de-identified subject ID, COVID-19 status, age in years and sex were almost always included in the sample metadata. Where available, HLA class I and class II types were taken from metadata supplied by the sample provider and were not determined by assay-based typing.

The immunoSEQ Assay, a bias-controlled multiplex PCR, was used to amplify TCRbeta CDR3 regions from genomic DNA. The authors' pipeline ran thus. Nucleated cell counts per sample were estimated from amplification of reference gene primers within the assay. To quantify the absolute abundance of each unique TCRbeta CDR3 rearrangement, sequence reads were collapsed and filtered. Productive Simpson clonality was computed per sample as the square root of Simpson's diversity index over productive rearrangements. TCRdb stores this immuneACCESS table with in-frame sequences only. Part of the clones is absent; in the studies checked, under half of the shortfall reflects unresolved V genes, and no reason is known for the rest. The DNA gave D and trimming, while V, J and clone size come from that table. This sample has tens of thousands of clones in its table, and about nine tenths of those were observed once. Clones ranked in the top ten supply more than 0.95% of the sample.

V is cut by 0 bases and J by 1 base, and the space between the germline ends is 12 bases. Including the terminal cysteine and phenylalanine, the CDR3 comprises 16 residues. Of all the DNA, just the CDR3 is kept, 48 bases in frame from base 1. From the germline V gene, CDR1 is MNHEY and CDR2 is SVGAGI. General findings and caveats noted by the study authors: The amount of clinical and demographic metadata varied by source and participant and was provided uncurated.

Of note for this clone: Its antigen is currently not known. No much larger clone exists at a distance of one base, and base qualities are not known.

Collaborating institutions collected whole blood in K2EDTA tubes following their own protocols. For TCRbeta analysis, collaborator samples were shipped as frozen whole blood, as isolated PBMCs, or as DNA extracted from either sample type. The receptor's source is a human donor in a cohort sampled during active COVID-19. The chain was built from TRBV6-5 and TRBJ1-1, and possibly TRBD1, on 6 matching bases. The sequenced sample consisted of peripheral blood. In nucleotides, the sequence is TGTGCCAGCAGTTACTCCGGGACACCAGCGAACACTGAAGCTTTCTTT. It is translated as CASSYSGTPANTEAFF.